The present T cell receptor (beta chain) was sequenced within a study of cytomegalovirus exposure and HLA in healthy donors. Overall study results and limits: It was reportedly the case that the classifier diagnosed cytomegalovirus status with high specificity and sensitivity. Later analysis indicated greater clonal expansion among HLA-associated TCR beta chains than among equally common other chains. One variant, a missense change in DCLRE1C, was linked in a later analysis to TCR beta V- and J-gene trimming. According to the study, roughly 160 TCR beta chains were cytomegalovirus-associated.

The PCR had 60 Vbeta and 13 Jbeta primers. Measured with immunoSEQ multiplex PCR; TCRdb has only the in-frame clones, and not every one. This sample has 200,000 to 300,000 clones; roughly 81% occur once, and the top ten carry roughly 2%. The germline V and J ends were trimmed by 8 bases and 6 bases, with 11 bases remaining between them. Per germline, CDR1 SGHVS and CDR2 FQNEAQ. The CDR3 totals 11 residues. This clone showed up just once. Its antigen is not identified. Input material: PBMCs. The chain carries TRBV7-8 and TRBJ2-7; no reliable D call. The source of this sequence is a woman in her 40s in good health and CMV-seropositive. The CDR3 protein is CASGSPREQYF. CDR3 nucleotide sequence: TGTGCCAGCGGCTCCCCCCGCGAGCAGTACTTC. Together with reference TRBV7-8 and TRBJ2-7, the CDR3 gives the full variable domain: GAGVSQSPRYKVAKRGQDVALRCDPISGHVSLFWYQQALGQGPEFLTYFQNEAQLDKSGLPSDRFFAERPEGSVSTLKIQRTQQEDSAVYLCASGSPREQYFGPGTRLTVT.